This TCR beta chain emerged from a study of T cells in Graves' hyperthyroidism and ophthalmopathy. It was RNA transcripts that yielded the amplified TCR beta CDR3 regions. During a first-round RT-PCR of the TCR CDR3, the HTBI primer set was used. TCRdb reanalysed the multiplex PCR reads using MiXCR and keeps one entry per CDR3 protein. The sample shows around 620,000 distinct CDR3 sequences, just over 45% of them seen only once. Overall study results and limits: It was a median around 6 months before onset that the model predicted ophthalmopathy.

Trimming removed 1 base at V and 8 bases at J, with 15 bases between. Germline V gene data show CDR1 as LNHNV and CDR2 as YYDKDF (reference sequence). The CDR3 is 16 amino acids. Clinical symptoms, serum thyroxine, TRAb, thyroid ultrasound and orbital computed tomography established diagnosis. This clonotype was observed a handful of times. No antigen is known for it. The clonotype was recovered from an adult woman with Graves' disease, either hyperthyroidism or ophthalmopathy (not recorded which). The sequenced material came from peripheral blood or thyroid tissue (not recorded which). The chain recombines TRBV15 with TRBJ1-6, with a weak D call TRBD1 (6 bases). As DNA, the CDR3 is TGTGCCACCAGCAGAGGAAGCGGCGAGGGGGATTCACCCCTCCACTTT. It encodes CATSRGSGEGDSPLHF.